Presented here are 32 T cell receptor beta chains from one specimen sequenced in a study of blood T cell repertoires in COVID-19. TCRdb's table, derived via immunoSEQ multiplex PCR, lists solely in-frame clones and lacks some. The data show about 180,000 clones, with around nine tenths seen just once and under 15% held by the top ten. Sequenced material: peripheral blood. The receptors stem from an older woman with COVID-19, enrolled during active disease.

The rearrangement joins TRBV28 to TRBJ2-7; no firm D call. Per germline, CDR1 MDHEN and CDR2 SYDVKM. With 2 bases removed from V and 3 bases from J, the gap between germline ends came to 5 bases. This CDR3 contains 12 residues. The chain's CDR3 is CASSLPYYEQYF. The CDR3 nucleotides are TGTGCCAGCAGTTTACCGTACTACGAGCAGTACTTC.

The chain couples TRBV2 to TRBJ1-6; D unclear. Per the germline V gene, CDR1 is SNHLY and CDR2 is FYNNEI. The V gene lost 5 bases and the J gene lost 14 bases, with 7 bases spanning the gap. The CDR3 has 10 amino acids. The CDR3 loop is CASSRRALHF. For the CDR3, the DNA is TGTGCCAGCAGTCGTCGGGCCCTCCACTTT.

V usage is TRBV29-1 and J usage is TRBJ2-7; TRBD2 aligns across 10 bases. Germline assignment: CDR1 SQVTM and CDR2 ANQGSEA. The CDR3 extends over 14 amino acids. Trimming removed 4 bases from V and 0 bases from J; junction bases left unmatched: 3. As DNA, the CDR3 is TGCAGCGTTGGCGGGACTAGCGTCTCCTACGAGCAGTACTTC. Translating gives CSVGGTSVSYEQYF.

The rearrangement links TRBV11-3 to TRBJ2-7; D is ambiguous. Germline assignment: CDR1 SGHNT and CDR2 YENEEA. This CDR3 has 14 amino acids. The germline V and J ends were trimmed by 3 bases and 2 bases, with 11 bases remaining between them. CDR3 DNA sequence: TGTGCCAGCAGCTTCGGTTCCGAGACCTACGAGCAGTACTTC. Its protein product is CASSFGSETYEQYF.

As for this clone: A read error may account for a junction end that differs from germline. The genes are TRBV6-2 or TRBV6-3 and TRBJ2-7; 10 bases align to TRBD2. The CDR3 covers 12 residues. Germline-derived CDR1 and CDR2 are MNHEY and SVGEGT. CDR3: CASSHPTSGASF. In DNA, the CDR3 is TGTGCCAGCAGTCACCCTACTAGCGGGGCCTCCTTC.

V gene TRBV11-2 combines with J gene TRBJ1-1; D not resolved. The V and J ends lost 4 bases and 1 base respectively, with 7 bases between them. The CDR3 runs 13 residues. Germline CDR1 is SGHAT and CDR2 is FQNNGV. CDR3 in amino acids: CASSSTGNTEAFF. The CDR3 DNA sequence: TGTGCCAGCAGCTCAACCGGGAACACTGAAGCTTTCTTT.

The rearrangement joins TRBV7-6 to TRBJ1-4, with 12 bases that match TRBD1. CDR3 length equals 17 residues. Germline CDR1 SGHVS, CDR2 FNYEAQ. Trimming took 4 bases from V and 3 from J; bases not matched to a gene: 6. CDR3 sequence: CASSSMGQGASNEKLFF. The CDR3 DNA is TGTGCCAGCAGCTCGATGGGACAGGGGGCGTCTAATGAAAAACTGTTTTTT.

The chain joins TRBV6-5 to TRBJ2-1; D is uncertain. Trimming removed 6 bases at V and 4 bases at J, with 10 bases between. This CDR3 contains 13 residues. The germline CDR1 and CDR2 sequences are MNHEY and SVGAGI. The chain's CDR3 is CASRWNSYNEQFF. CDR3 sequence (DNA): TGTGCCAGCAGGTGGAACAGTTACAATGAGCAGTTCTTC.

The gene calls are TRBV6-5 and TRBJ1-2; 7 bases fit TRBD1. J lost 7 bases, V lost 4 bases, and 3 bases had no gene match. Germline assignment: CDR1 MNHEY and CDR2 SVGAGI. The CDR3 contains 12 residues. The CDR3 coding sequence is TGTGCCAGCAGTTCAAACAGGGGTGGCTACACCTTC. This codes for CASSSNRGGYTF.

The chain has TRBV5-5 and TRBJ1-5, with 7 bases matching TRBD1. The germline CDR1 and CDR2 sequences are SGHKS and YYEKEE (reference sequence). The CDR3 loop spans 15 amino acids. V shed 4 bases, J shed 1 base, and the junction held 5 bases outside the gene matches. The CDR3 region is CASSKQTGSNQPQHF. For the CDR3, the DNA is TGTGCCAGCAGCAAACAGACAGGGAGCAATCAGCCCCAGCATTTT.

The chain recombines TRBV7-2 with TRBJ2-1; 7 positions match TRBD2. This CDR3 region has 13 residues. With 6 bases clipped from V and 5 bases from J, the junction kept 4 bases outside the gene matches. Looked up from germline, CDR1 is SGHTA and CDR2 is FQGNSA. The CDR3 sequence is CASRKAGNNEQFF. CDR3 DNA: TGTGCCAGCAGGAAAGCGGGGAACAATGAGCAGTTCTTC.

This clone was seen a single time. CDR3 in amino acids: CASNWPNEQFF. Here the CDR3 DNA reads TGTGCCAGCAATTGGCCGAATGAGCAGTTCTTC. This rearrangement joins TRBV2 to TRBJ2-1; D call uncertain. Germline values: CDR1 SNHLY, CDR2 FYNNEI. The germline V and J ends were trimmed by 7 bases and 7 bases, with 8 bases remaining between them. This CDR3 spans 11 amino acids.

The genes are TRBV9 and TRBJ1-2; 9 bases fit TRBD1. V shed 4 bases and J 3 bases; nucleotides not matched to a gene: 7. Germline V gives CDR1 SGDLS, CDR2 YYNGEE. The CDR3 extends over 15 amino acids. CDR3 protein: CASSTRDREDYGYTF. The DNA of the CDR3 is TGTGCCAGCAGCACCCGGGACAGGGAGGACTATGGCTACACCTTC.

V gene TRBV5-1 combines with J gene TRBJ2-7; D call uncertain. There are 12 residues in the CDR3. V lost 0 bases to trimming and J lost 2 bases, with 3 bases between them. In germline, CDR1 is SGHRS, CDR2 YFSETQ. As DNA, the CDR3 is TGCGCCAGCAGCTTGGATACCTACGAGCAGTACTTC. Amino acid sequence: CASSLDTYEQYF.

The V call is TRBV29-1, the J call TRBJ2-1; 8 bases map to TRBD2. Germline V gene data show CDR1 as SQVTM and CDR2 as ANQGSEA. The CDR3 has 15 residues. The V and J ends lost 4 bases and 5 bases, in that order; junction bases with no gene match: 10. As DNA, the CDR3 is TGCAGCGTTGGGGGGCCCCGCGGGAGGAACAATGAGCAGTTCTTC. It codes for CSVGGPRGRNNEQFF.

The sample holds one count of this clone. V and J are TRBV28 and TRBJ1-4; D remains unclear. The CDR3 is 14 amino acids. The V end was cut by 5 bases, the J end by 8 bases, with 15 bases between. Germline V CDR1 and CDR2: MDHEN, SYDVKM. CDR3 DNA sequence: TGTGCCAGCAGTCCTTGGCCGAATTGGGAAAAACTGTTTTTT. Its protein product is CASSPWPNWEKLFF.

The V call is TRBV4-2, the J call TRBJ1-3; D uncertain. V was trimmed by 0 bases and J by 0 bases, leaving 6 bases between them. This CDR3 region has 15 residues. In germline, CDR1 is LGHNA, CDR2 YNFKEQ. Written as DNA, the CDR3 is TGTGCCAGCAGCCAAGATGGCAACTCTGGAAACACCATATATTTT. Residues: CASSQDGNSGNTIYF.

This clone was counted ten times or more. The rearrangement links TRBV5-1 to TRBJ2-3; D perhaps matches TRBD1 (6 bases). Trimming cost V 0 bases and J 5 bases, with 7 bases left between them. Germline-derived CDR1 and CDR2 are SGHRS and YFSETQ. The CDR3 runs to 13 residues. The CDR3 coding sequence is TGCGCCAGCAGCTTGGTCAGGGGAGATACGCAGTATTTT. This codes for CASSLVRGDTQYF.

The V and J genes are TRBV27 and TRBJ1-6; 8 nucleotides line up with TRBD1. V was clipped by 0 bases and J by 6 bases; unmatched bases: 4. Germline assignment: CDR1 MNHEY and CDR2 SMNVEV (reference sequence). The CDR3 consists of 16 residues. This chain's CDR3 is CASSLSTGGGNSPLHF. The CDR3 DNA sequence: TGTGCCAGCAGTTTATCAACAGGGGGAGGTAATTCACCCCTCCACTTT.

This rearrangement joins TRBV2 to TRBJ1-2; no definite D call. V was cut by 1 base and J by 4 bases, with 7 bases left in between. CDR1 is SNHLY and CDR2 is FYNNEI in the germline V gene. The CDR3 is 13 amino acids. CDR3 protein: CASSEVAGYGYTF. DNA for the CDR3: TGTGCCAGCAGTGAAGTGGCAGGCTATGGCTACACCTTC.

The chain has TRBV19 and TRBJ1-2; D may be TRBD1 (6 bases). The CDR3 extends over 17 amino acids. Per the germline V gene, CDR1 is LNHDA and CDR2 is SQIVND (reference sequence). V lost 3 bases and J 0 bases, leaving 17 bases between the germline ends. This CDR3 reads CASSIHRPGTPNYGYTF. CDR3 nucleotide sequence: TGTGCCAGTAGTATCCATAGGCCCGGGACACCTAACTATGGCTACACCTTC.

This clone was detected only once. The chain employs TRBV30 and TRBJ1-1, with 8 bases matching TRBD1. Germline lookup yields CDR1 GTSNPN and CDR2 SVGIG (reference sequence). There are 12 residues in the CDR3. J gave up 5 bases and V 4 bases, and 3 bases lay outside the gene matches. Written as DNA, the CDR3 is TGTGCCTGGACAGGGGGCCGGACTGAAGCTTTCTTT. It is translated as CAWTGGRTEAFF.

The chain has TRBV30 and TRBJ2-7; 12 positions match TRBD2. The V gene end was trimmed by 2 bases and the J gene end by 2 bases; junction bases not matched to a gene: 7. The CDR3 contains 16 residues. Germline loops: CDR1 GTSNPN, CDR2 SVGIG (reference sequence). DNA for the CDR3: TGTGCCTGGAGTCCCGGGACTAGCGGGTGGGCCTACGAGCAGTACTTC. Protein sequence: CAWSPGTSGWAYEQYF.

This clone showed up just once. V is TRBV3-1 (or the pseudogene TRBV3-2) and J is TRBJ2-3, with D perhaps TRBD2 (6 bases). In germline, CDR1 is LGHDT, CDR2 YNNKEL (reference sequence). V gave up 1 base and J gave up 2 bases, with 10 bases separating them. The CDR3 is 15 amino acids. This CDR3 is CASSQGGVATDTQYF. CDR3 sequence (DNA): TGTGCCAGCAGCCAAGGGGGGGTTGCCACAGATACGCAGTATTTT.

V usage is TRBV19 and J usage is TRBJ2-2; the match to TRBD1 covers 12 bases. This CDR3 is 18 amino acids long. From germline, CDR1 is LNHDA and CDR2 SQIVND (reference sequence). The trim removed 7 bases at V and 6 bases at J, leaving 15 bases unmatched. The CDR3 here is CASKPGTGGVERAGELFF. The DNA of the CDR3 is TGTGCCAGTAAACCCGGGACAGGGGGCGTGGAGAGGGCCGGGGAGCTGTTTTTT. The complete variable domain, with remaining parts taken from reference TRBV19 and TRBJ2-2, reads DGGITQSPKYLFRKEGQNVTLSCEQNLNHDAMYWYRQDPGQGLRLIYYSQIVNDFQKGDIAEGYSVSREKKESFPLTVTSAQKNPTAFYLCASKPGTGGVERAGELFFGEGSRLTVL.

This sequence joins TRBV27 and TRBJ2-1, with 7 bases lining up with TRBD2. Germline-derived CDR1 and CDR2 are MNHEY and SMNVEV (reference sequence). After removal of 3 bases from V and 7 bases from J, the junction contained 3 bases not matched to a gene. The CDR3 runs 13 residues. This CDR3 is CASSFSGGNEQFF. The DNA for the CDR3 is TGTGCCAGCAGTTTCTCGGGGGGTAATGAGCAGTTCTTC.

The rearrangement uses TRBV27 and TRBJ2-7; 7 bases agree with TRBD2. This CDR3 has 13 residues. V trimming: 5 bases; J trimming: 5 bases; junction bases outside the gene matches: 6. The germline V gene has CDR1 MNHEY and CDR2 SMNVEV (reference sequence). In DNA, the CDR3 is TGTGCCAGCAGTCCGATTCGGGGGGACGAGCAGTACTTC. Translating gives CASSPIRGDEQYF.

This chain joins TRBV28 and TRBJ1-1, with 9 bases identical to TRBD1. Germline V gene sequence: CDR1 MDHEN, CDR2 SYDVKM. V lost 10 bases, J lost 10 bases, and 13 bases stayed unmatched. The CDR3 totals 13 residues. CDR3 region: CAIRTGAEATAFF. CDR3 coding DNA: TGTGCCATCCGGACAGGGGCTGAAGCGACAGCTTTCTTT.

CDR3 DNA sequence: TGTGCCAGCAGTGGGGGGACAGGGGCCATGAACACTGAAGCTTTCTTT. As protein: CASSGGTGAMNTEAFF. This chain uses TRBV2 with TRBJ1-1; TRBD1 aligns across 10 bases. The V gene's germline CDR1 is SNHLY and CDR2 FYNNEI. CDR3 length: 16 amino acids. The ends lost 4 bases at V and 0 bases at J; junction bases unmatched: 5.

The V call is TRBV7-6, the J call TRBJ2-2; tentatively, D is TRBD1 (5 bases). CDR3 size: 14 residues. V was cut by 7 bases and J by 1 base, with 10 bases left in between. Per germline, CDR1 SGHVS and CDR2 FNYEAQ. The CDR3 spells CASNAGMNTGELFF. The CDR3 DNA reads as TGTGCCAGCAATGCAGGGATGAACACCGGGGAGCTGTTTTTT.

The V call is TRBV11-2, the J call TRBJ1-2; TRBD1 matches 7 bases. Germline CDR1 SGHAT, CDR2 FQNNGV. V lost 6 bases and J lost 4; bases outside the gene matches: 11. The CDR3 spans 15 residues. CDR3 bases: TGTGCCAGCAGTCCTCCGGGACAGCCAATCTATGGCTACACCTTC. This translates into CASSPPGQPIYGYTF.

J is TRBJ2-3 and V is TRBV6-2 or TRBV6-3, with 15 positions matching TRBD2. This CDR3 has 17 amino acids. The ends lost 5 bases at V and 3 bases at J; junction bases unmatched: 6. The germline CDR1 and CDR2 sequences are MNHEY and SVGEGT. The CDR3 DNA reads TGTGCCAGCAGTGGGACTAGCGGGAGGCTAGCTACAGATACGCAGTATTTT. Translated: CASSGTSGRLATDTQYF.